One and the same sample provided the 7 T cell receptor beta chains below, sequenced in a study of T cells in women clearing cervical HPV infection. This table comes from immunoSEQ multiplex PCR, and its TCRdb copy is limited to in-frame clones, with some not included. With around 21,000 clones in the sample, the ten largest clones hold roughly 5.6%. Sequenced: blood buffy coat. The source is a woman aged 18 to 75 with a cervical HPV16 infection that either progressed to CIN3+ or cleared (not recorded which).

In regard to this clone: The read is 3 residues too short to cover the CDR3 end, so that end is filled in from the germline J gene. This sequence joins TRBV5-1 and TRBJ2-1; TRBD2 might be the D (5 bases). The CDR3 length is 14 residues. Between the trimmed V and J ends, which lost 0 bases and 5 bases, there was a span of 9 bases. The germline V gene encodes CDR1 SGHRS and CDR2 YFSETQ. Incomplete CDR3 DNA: TGCGCCAGCAGCTTGGCCGGCGGGCACAATGAG. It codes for CASSLAGGHNE. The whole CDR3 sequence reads CASSLAGGHNEQFF. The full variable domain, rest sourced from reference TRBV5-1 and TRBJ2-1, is KAGVTQTPRYLIKTRGQQVTLSCSPISGHRSVSWYQQTPGQGLQFLFEYFSETQRNKGNFPGRFSGRQFSNSRSEMNVSTLELGDSALYLCASSLAGGHNEQFFGPGTRLTVL.

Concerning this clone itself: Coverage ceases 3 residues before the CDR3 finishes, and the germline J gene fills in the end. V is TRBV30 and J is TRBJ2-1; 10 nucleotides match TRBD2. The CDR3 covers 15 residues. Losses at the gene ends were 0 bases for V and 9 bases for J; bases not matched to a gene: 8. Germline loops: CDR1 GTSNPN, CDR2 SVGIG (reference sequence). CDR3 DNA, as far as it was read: TGTGCCTGGAGTGTAGCACTAGCGGGAAGGGGTGAG. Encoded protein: CAWSVALAGRGE. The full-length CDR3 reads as CAWSVALAGRGEQFF.

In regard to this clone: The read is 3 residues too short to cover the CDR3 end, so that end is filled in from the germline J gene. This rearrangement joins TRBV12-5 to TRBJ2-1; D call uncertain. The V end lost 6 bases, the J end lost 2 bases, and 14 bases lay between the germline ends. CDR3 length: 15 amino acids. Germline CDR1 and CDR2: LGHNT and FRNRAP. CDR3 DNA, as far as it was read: TGTGCTAGTGGCCCCGACCGGAGCGCCTACAATGAG. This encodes CASGPDRSAYNE. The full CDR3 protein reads CASGPDRSAYNEQFF.

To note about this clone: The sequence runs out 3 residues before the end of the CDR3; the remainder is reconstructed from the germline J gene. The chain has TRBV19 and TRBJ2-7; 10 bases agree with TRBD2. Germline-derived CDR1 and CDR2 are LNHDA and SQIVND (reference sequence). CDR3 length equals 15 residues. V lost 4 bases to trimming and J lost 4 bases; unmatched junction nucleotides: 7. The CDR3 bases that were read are TGTGCCAGTAGTACACCGGGACTAGCGACGTACGAG. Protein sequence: CASSTPGLATYE. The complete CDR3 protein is CASSTPGLATYEQYF.

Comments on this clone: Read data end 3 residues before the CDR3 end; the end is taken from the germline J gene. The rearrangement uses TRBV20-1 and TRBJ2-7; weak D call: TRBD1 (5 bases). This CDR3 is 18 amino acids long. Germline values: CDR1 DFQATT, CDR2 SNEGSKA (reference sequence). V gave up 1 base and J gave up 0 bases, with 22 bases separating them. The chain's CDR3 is CSARGLGSGRVDSYEQYF. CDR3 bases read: TGCAGTGCTAGAGGTCTTGGGTCGGGCAGGGTTGACTCCTACGAG.

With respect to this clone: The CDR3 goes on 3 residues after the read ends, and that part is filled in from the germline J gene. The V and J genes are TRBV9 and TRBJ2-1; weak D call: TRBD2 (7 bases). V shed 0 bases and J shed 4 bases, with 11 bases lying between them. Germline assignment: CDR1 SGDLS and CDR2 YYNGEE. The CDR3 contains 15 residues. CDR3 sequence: CASSVVGGGYNEQFF. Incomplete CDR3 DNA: TGTGCCAGCAGCGTAGTAGGGGGAGGGTACAATGAG.

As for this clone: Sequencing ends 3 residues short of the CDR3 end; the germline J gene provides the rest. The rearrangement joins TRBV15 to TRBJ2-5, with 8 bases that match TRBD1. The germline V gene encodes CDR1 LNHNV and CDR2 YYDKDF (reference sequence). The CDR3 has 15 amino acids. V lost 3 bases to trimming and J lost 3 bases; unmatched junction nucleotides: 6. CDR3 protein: CATSSDLTGEETQYF. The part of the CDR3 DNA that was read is TGTGCCACCAGCAGTGACCTGACAGGGGAAGAGACC.